These 30 T cell receptor beta chains were all obtained from the same sample, sequenced in a study of early T cells in non-severe SARS-CoV-2 infection. TCRdb reanalysed the 5' RACE reads using MiXCR and keeps one entry per CDR3 protein. The sample holds approximately 42,000 distinct CDR3 sequences, around 7% seen once. Sequencing used whole blood. The receptor set was obtained from an adult who was a healthcare worker with PCR-confirmed SARS-CoV-2 infection or an uninfected control (not recorded which).

In this sample, this clonotype turned up many times. This rearrangement joins TRBV14 to TRBJ2-7, with 7 bases lining up with TRBD2. V lost 4 bases and J lost 7; bases outside the gene matches: 7. The length of the CDR3 is 13 residues. From germline, CDR1 is SGHDN and CDR2 FVKESK. CDR3: CASSPPAGREQYF. The CDR3 DNA sequence: TGTGCCAGCAGCCCCCCAGCGGGGCGAGAGCAGTACTTC.

CDR3 protein: CASSYSEAGSTGELFF. DNA of the CDR3: TGTGCCAGCAGTTACTCAGAAGCGGGGAGCACCGGGGAGCTGTTTTTT. The chain links TRBV6-2 or TRBV6-3 to TRBJ2-2, with 7 bases identical to TRBD2. Germline loops: CDR1 MNHEY, CDR2 SVGEGT. J gave up 4 bases and V 0 bases, and 5 bases lay outside the gene matches. This CDR3 region has 16 residues.

This clonotype occurred many times. J is TRBJ2-2 and V is TRBV18; possibly TRBD1 for D (6 bases). The CDR3 runs to 17 residues. V was shortened by 3 bases and J by 6 bases, with 20 bases between the two germline ends. Germline assignment: CDR1 KGHSH and CDR2 LQKENI. In DNA form, the CDR3 reads TGTGCCAGCTCACCGGGCAGGGGATATATGGCGTCCGGGGAGCTGTTTTTT. As protein: CASSPGRGYMASGELFF.

This clonotype has just a few counts. The rearrangement uses TRBV20-1 and TRBJ2-3; D possibly corresponds to TRBD1 (5 bases). Between the trimmed V and J ends, which lost 0 bases and 0 bases, there was a span of 13 bases. Germline CDR1 DFQATT, CDR2 SNEGSKA (reference sequence). The CDR3 has 16 amino acids. The CDR3 loop is CSARDPGSSSTDTQYF. The CDR3 DNA follows: TGCAGTGCTAGAGACCCAGGGTCCTCTAGCACAGATACGCAGTATTTT.

This chain links TRBV6-1 with TRBJ2-5; tentatively, D is TRBD2 (6 bases). Deletions cut 0 bases from V and 2 bases from J, with 13 bases between. CDR1 and CDR2 from the germline V gene are MNHNS and SASEGT. The CDR3 has 16 residues. DNA of the CDR3: TGTGCCAGCAGTGAAGCGCCGCGGGAACTTCAAGAGACCCAGTACTTC. It yields the protein CASSEAPRELQETQYF.

This clonotype was detected many times. The rearrangement uses TRBV6-5 and TRBJ2-1; possibly TRBD1 for D (6 bases). Germline CDR1 and CDR2: MNHEY and SVGAGI. The CDR3 extends over 16 amino acids. V lost 2 bases and J 0 bases, leaving 11 bases between the germline ends. Here the CDR3 reads CASSYGQWSSYNEQFF. In DNA form, the CDR3 reads TGTGCCAGCAGTTACGGACAGTGGTCCTCCTACAATGAGCAGTTCTTC.

This clonotype was counted many times. The chain is built from TRBV20-1 and TRBJ1-1; no reliable D call. V lost 6 bases and J 1 base, leaving 6 bases between the germline ends. This CDR3 spans 11 amino acids. Germline V CDR1 and CDR2: DFQATT, SNEGSKA (reference sequence). In DNA form, the CDR3 reads TGCAGTGCCAGTTGGAACACTGAAGCTTTCTTT. Protein sequence: CSASWNTEAFF.

In its sample, this clonotype was seen many times. The chain couples TRBV10-3 to TRBJ2-7; D not resolved. The length of the CDR3 is 12 residues. V lost 8 bases, J lost 4 bases, and 12 bases lay in between. Germline V CDR1 and CDR2: ENHRY, SYGVKD. The CDR3 protein is CAISSDGYEQYF. The CDR3 region has the DNA TGTGCCATCTCTTCGGACGGTTACGAGCAGTACTTC.

This clonotype has a count of ten or more. The chain employs TRBV4-1 and TRBJ1-5; the match to TRBD1 covers 10 bases. Germline CDR1 MGHRA, CDR2 YSYEKL. The trim removed 2 bases at V and 2 bases at J, leaving 3 bases unmatched. This CDR3 has 16 residues. The CDR3 is CASSQLGTGGNQPQHF. CDR3 DNA sequence: TGCGCCAGCAGCCAACTTGGGACAGGGGGCAATCAGCCCCAGCATTTT.

This clonotype came up a few times. This sequence joins TRBV7-8 and TRBJ2-3; D uncertain. Per the germline V gene, CDR1 is SGHVS and CDR2 is FQNEAQ. The V gene lost 0 bases and the J gene lost 4 bases, with 11 bases spanning the gap. CDR3 length: 15 amino acids. The CDR3 bases are TGTGCCAGCAGCTTAGCCCAAAGCAAGCCAGATACGCAGTATTTT. This gives the protein CASSLAQSKPDTQYF.

This clonotype was recorded many times. The CDR3: CASSFSGAYEQYF. CDR3 bases: TGTGCCAGCAGCTTTTCAGGGGCGTACGAGCAGTACTTC. J is TRBJ2-7 and V is TRBV7-2, with D possibly being TRBD1 (6 bases). V dropped 3 bases and J dropped 4 bases, with 10 bases sitting between them. The CDR3 length is 13 residues. Germline CDR1 SGHTA, CDR2 FQGNSA. The whole variable domain, remainder taken from reference TRBV7-2 and TRBJ2-7, is GAGVSQSPSNKVTEKGKDVELRCDPISGHTALYWYRQSLGQGLEFLIYFQGNSAPDKSGLPSDRFSAERTGGSVSTLTIQRTQQEDSAVYLCASSFSGAYEQYFGPGTRLTVT.

The CDR3 is CASSFVREKLFF. CDR3 sequence (DNA): TGTGCCAGCAGCTTTGTCCGTGAAAAACTGTTTTTT. V and J are TRBV7-9 and TRBJ1-4; D is undetermined. The length of the CDR3 is 12 residues. Germline V gives CDR1 SEHNR, CDR2 FQNEAQ (reference sequence). Trimming left V 3 bases short and J 7 bases short, with 6 bases between.

This clonotype was seen ten or more times. This chain uses TRBV6-6 with TRBJ2-7; D not certain. Trimming pared 5 bases from V and 3 bases from J, leaving 17 bases between. The CDR3 contains 15 residues. Germline CDR1 and CDR2: MNHNY and SVGAGI (reference sequence). The CDR3 DNA reads as TGTGCCAGCAGTCGCCCCCGTCCCCCCGGCTACGAGCAGTACTTC. Translating it yields CASSRPRPPGYEQYF.

The chain is built from TRBV12-3 or TRBV12-4 and TRBJ1-6; no definite D call. The CDR3 has 12 amino acids. Deletions cut 4 bases from V and 10 bases from J, with 8 bases between. The CDR3 protein is CASSSRNSPLHF. The CDR3, as DNA: TGTGCCAGCAGTTCTAGGAACTCACCCCTCCACTTT.

This clonotype was detected ten times or more. J is TRBJ1-1 and V is TRBV7-9; D not resolved. The CDR3 loop spans 15 amino acids. The V end was cut by 1 base, the J end by 0 bases, with 9 bases between. Germline V lookup: CDR1 SEHNR, CDR2 FQNEAQ (reference sequence). This chain's CDR3 is CASSLGQGLNTEAFF. DNA of the CDR3: TGTGCCAGCAGCTTAGGACAAGGACTGAACACTGAAGCTTTCTTT.

This clonotype was seen repeatedly, ten times or more. The V call is TRBV13, the J call TRBJ1-1; no firm D call. V was trimmed by 7 bases and J by 1 base, leaving 10 bases between them. Germline lookup yields CDR1 PRHDT and CDR2 FYEKMQ (reference sequence). This CDR3 spans 13 amino acids. CDR3: CASTPVGNTEAFF. The CDR3 region has the DNA TGTGCCAGCACCCCCGTGGGGAACACTGAAGCTTTCTTT.

V is TRBV7-2 and J is TRBJ2-7; D is ambiguous. V lost 4 bases, J lost 3 bases, and 19 bases lay in between. This CDR3 comprises 16 residues. Germline loops: CDR1 SGHTA, CDR2 FQGNSA. In DNA form, the CDR3 reads TGTGCCAGCAGCTCAGAGGTCTCGCTTTTAAACTACGAGCAGTACTTC. This sequence encodes CASSSEVSLLNYEQYF. The variable domain in full, completed from reference TRBV7-2 and TRBJ2-7, reads GAGVSQSPSNKVTEKGKDVELRCDPISGHTALYWYRQSLGQGLEFLIYFQGNSAPDKSGLPSDRFSAERTGGSVSTLTIQRTQQEDSAVYLCASSSEVSLLNYEQYFGPGTRLTVT.

This clonotype was observed at least ten times. The junction differs from germline at one of its ends, possibly a read error. This chain uses TRBV6-2 or TRBV6-3 with TRBJ1-1; no reliable D call. Germline CDR1 is MNHEY and CDR2 is SVGEGT. CDR3 length: 16 amino acids. CDR3 amino acids: CASSPGPGTLKTEAFF. CDR3 DNA sequence: TGTGCCAGCAGTCCCGGACCGGGTACACTGAAGACTGAAGCTTTCTTT.

Ten or more counts support this clonotype. The chain joins TRBV12-3 or TRBV12-4 to TRBJ2-7, with 9 bases identical to TRBD2. The CDR3 covers 16 residues. After removal of 7 bases from V and 3 bases from J, the junction contained 13 bases not matched to a gene. The CDR3 is CASTSGEWVGDYEQYF. CDR3 bases: TGTGCCAGCACTAGCGGGGAATGGGTTGGGGACTACGAGCAGTACTTC.

This clonotype was found many times. The CDR3 DNA reads TGTGCCAGCAGCTTAACAGGGGGTAGGACAGATACGCAGTATTTT. It specifies CASSLTGGRTDTQYF. V and J are TRBV7-3 and TRBJ2-3, with D perhaps TRBD1 (6 bases). CDR1 is SGHTA, CDR2 FQGTGA, per germline. This CDR3 has 15 residues. V was shortened by 0 bases and J by 3 bases, with 10 bases between the two germline ends.

This clonotype came up a few times. The V and J genes are TRBV7-6 and TRBJ1-5; 8 nucleotides align to TRBD1. Germline trimming cut 5 bases from V and 5 bases from J; bases unmatched to any gene: 5. The CDR3 totals 14 residues. Germline values: CDR1 SGHVS, CDR2 FNYEAQ. CDR3 sequence (DNA): TGTGCCAGCAGCCCTGGGACAGGAGATCAGCCCCAGCATTTT. The encoded protein is CASSPGTGDQPQHF.

In its sample, this clonotype was seen many times. The gene calls are TRBV30 and TRBJ1-1, with D perhaps matching TRBD1 (6 bases). The CDR3 has 11 amino acids. Germline lookup yields CDR1 GTSNPN and CDR2 SVGIG (reference sequence). Here the CDR3 reads CALPRGTEAFF. The CDR3 DNA is TGTGCTCTACCCAGGGGCACTGAAGCTTTCTTT.

This clonotype has a handful of counts. The CDR3 DNA is TGTGCCAGCAGCCTTCGATCCGGGACCCACCTCCAAGAGACCCAGTACTTC. It yields the protein CASSLRSGTHLQETQYF. The chain carries TRBV7-9 and TRBJ2-5, with D perhaps being TRBD1 or TRBD2 (5 bases each). The CDR3 is 17 residues long. The V gene lost 5 bases and the J gene lost 1 base, with 20 bases spanning the gap. The germline gives CDR1 SEHNR, CDR2 FQNEAQ (reference sequence). The whole variable domain, remainder taken from reference TRBV7-9 and TRBJ2-5, is DTGVSQNPRHKITKRGQNVTFRCDPISEHNRLYWYRQTLGQGPEFLTYFQNEAQLEKSRLLSDRFSAERPKGSFSTLEIQRTEQGDSAMYLCASSLRSGTHLQETQYFGPGTRLLVL.

This clonotype was seen many times. This chain uses TRBV7-9 with TRBJ2-5; D not resolved. Germline CDR1 and CDR2: SEHNR and FQNEAQ (reference sequence). V lost 1 base and J 9 bases, leaving 12 bases between the germline ends. The CDR3 has 13 residues. This chain's CDR3 is CASSLETPRPQYF. The CDR3 DNA reads as TGTGCCAGCAGCTTAGAAACCCCCAGACCCCAGTACTTC.

This clonotype was counted many times. The V gene is TRBV20-1, the J gene TRBJ2-3; TRBD2 agrees at 8 bases. CDR3 length: 14 residues. V lost 5 bases and J lost 6; bases outside the gene matches: 10. Germline CDR1 reads DFQATT; CDR2 reads SNEGSKA (reference sequence). The CDR3 DNA reads as TGCAGTGCTCCCACGGCGGGGGGACGGGATACGCAGTATTTT. It is translated as CSAPTAGGRDTQYF.

This clonotype was seen a handful of times. The rearrangement joins TRBV24-1 to TRBJ2-3; 7 nucleotides match TRBD1. The CDR3 covers 16 residues. J was trimmed by 2 bases and V by 6 bases; bases with no gene match: 10. The germline V gene encodes CDR1 KGHDR and CDR2 SFDVKD. The CDR3 protein is CATSSWGTDDTDTQYF. In DNA form, the CDR3 reads TGTGCCACCAGTTCCTGGGGGACAGATGACACAGATACGCAGTATTTT.

This clonotype showed up just a few times. At one boundary the junction diverges from the germline segment, which might be a read error. The CDR3 loop reads CASSQDRGLAGYNEQFF. DNA for the CDR3: TGCGCCAGCAGTCAAGATCGGGGACTAGCGGGTTACAATGAGCAGTTCTTC. This chain joins TRBV4-3 and TRBJ2-1; 12 bases are a match to TRBD2. CDR3 size: 17 residues. The germline V gene has CDR1 LGHNA and CDR2 YSLEER.

The sample holds many counts of this clonotype. The genes are TRBV7-6 and TRBJ2-7; the match to TRBD2 covers 9 bases. Trimming removed 2 bases from V and 2 bases from J; junction bases left unmatched: 10. Germline loops: CDR1 SGHVS, CDR2 FNYEAQ. This CDR3 has 17 residues. For the CDR3, the DNA is TGTGCCAGCAGCTTACCGGAGGGGATAGCGGGGGCCTACGAGCAGTACTTC. The encoded protein is CASSLPEGIAGAYEQYF.

This clonotype was seen more than once but under ten times. In DNA, the CDR3 is TGTGCCAGCTCACCAGGGCAGACATTTAACACTGAAGCTTTCTTT. As protein: CASSPGQTFNTEAFF. The chain has TRBV18 and TRBJ1-1; D remains ambiguous. V was cut by 2 bases and J by 2 bases, with 12 bases left in between. The CDR3 sequence is 15 residues long. In germline, CDR1 is KGHSH, CDR2 LQKENI. The full variable domain, completed using reference TRBV18 and TRBJ1-1, is NAGVMQNPRHLVRRRGQEARLRCSPMKGHSHVYWYRQLPEEGLKFMVYLQKENIIDESGMPKERFSAEFPKEGPSILRIQQVVRGDSAAYFCASSPGQTFNTEAFFGQGTRLTVV.

This clonotype was seen many times. V gene TRBV7-8 combines with J gene TRBJ1-5; D remains ambiguous. Trimming took off 2 bases at V and 3 bases at J, with 11 bases between the two ends. Germline V CDR1 and CDR2: SGHVS, FQNEAQ. The CDR3 is 15 residues long. DNA of the CDR3: TGTGCCAGCAGCTTAATACGGGCGGACAATCAGCCCCAGCATTTT. It is translated as CASSLIRADNQPQHF.